This TCR beta chain was profiled in a study of PD-1 blockade in classical Hodgkin lymphoma (dated by TCRdb to the early 2020s). About the full investigation: Nivolumab dosing was 3 mg/kg intravenously every 2 weeks, continuing until either disease progression or unacceptable toxicity. The study used CyTOF and TCR beta sequencing to define a peripheral blood immune signature of response to PD-1 blockade in classical Hodgkin lymphoma. Findings and caveats that apply to the study as a whole: A significant rise by C4D1 was seen in CD4+ but not CD8+ TCR diversity (p=0.0027 vs p=0.16), with the rise being most apparent in complete responders (p=0.02). The study was restricted to a single clinical trial cohort, and the causes of repertoire differences, possibly disease activity or prior therapy, were left undefined. Baseline diversity similar to that of newly diagnosed patients was observed in trial patients achieving complete response, whereas significantly lower diversity was observed in partial responders and progressors. Lower diversity was seen in patients whose nivolumab began less than 1 year after ASCT, and these patients were left out of later analyses so that immune reconstitution would not confound the results. Newly diagnosed patients were reported to have lower baseline TCR diversity than healthy donors, and relapsed/refractory patients were reported to have lower baseline TCR diversity still.

The time point tag for this specimen amounts to: cycle 2 day 1 (C2D1) of nivolumab. Every trial patient had relapsed after autologous stem cell transplantation, and cohorts A, B and C differed in prior brentuximab vedotin exposure. The trial cohort was composed of about 53 patients with relapsed/refractory classical Hodgkin lymphoma, for whom complete response, partial response or progressive disease was recorded as best overall response. In the multi-cohort phase II CheckMate 205 trial, trial patients received single-agent nivolumab. An independent review committee assessed best overall response by applying the 2007 International Working Group response criteria. Trial PBMCs were collected just before the start of nivolumab (C1D1) and during therapy at cycle 2 day 1 and cycle 4 day 1. Peripheral blood was collected in 8 mL Vacutainer Cell Preparation Tubes, from which PBMCs were isolated by centrifugation and then cryopreserved.

About this clone itself: Its binding antigen is unknown. No much larger clone is present one base from it, and per-base qualities are unavailable.

The Qiagen DNeasy kit was used to extract genomic DNA from unsorted PBMCs and from the negatively selected CD4+ and CD8+ fractions. Using primers that anneal to V and J segments, immunoSEQ multiplex PCR amplified the TCR beta CDR3 regions. A synthetic immune receptor repertoire was used to minimize amplification bias, and any remaining bias was removed computationally after sequencing. Per the original workflow: Repertoire diversity was quantified as the Shannon entropy index using custom Python scripts. The unsorted, CD4+ and CD8+ repertoires were each analyzed separately, with the exception of combined analyses, where CD4+ and CD8+ sequences were merged in silico. Clonal expansion was defined as a frequency increase of at least 2-fold after treatment compared with C1D1, and clones undetected at baseline were assigned a pseudocount of 0.5. Clones with 0 or 1 copy at C1D1 were classified as singleton clones, and clones with 2 or more copies were classified as non-singleton clones. By matching protein sequences in sorted samples from the same patient, clones expanded in unsorted samples were annotated as CD4+, CD8+ or unknown. Diversity changes from C1D1 to C4D1 were tested in paired samples using Wilcoxon tests. Held by TCRdb, this immuneACCESS table contains in-frame sequences only and omits some clones. Under half of the omission traces to an unresolved V gene where checked; the cause of the rest is unknown. The V and J calls and clone size were taken over from that table, and D and trimming were inferred from the DNA. This sample is represented by more than 55,000 clones; 70% to 90% of them were singletons. Under 7% of the sample rests with the top ten.

The receptor's source is a human donor with classical Hodgkin lymphoma. The source was peripheral blood mononuclear cells (PBMCs), collected before the second cycle of nivolumab.

The CDR3 in this case is CASSVEGSIYGYTF. At the DNA level, the sequence is TGTGCCAGCAGCGTAGAGGGGTCCATCTATGGCTACACCTTC. The chain couples TRBV9 to TRBJ1-2, and the D gene may be TRBD1, 5 bases matching. The germline V gene encodes CDR1 SGDLS and CDR2 YYNGEE. The CDR3 spans 14 residues, from the cysteine through the phenylalanine. Left in the record is the CDR3 DNA by itself, 42 bases read in frame from the first base. The junction shows trimming of 0 bases on V and 4 bases on J, plus 10 bases between the germline ends.